These T cell receptor beta chains were read from a single sample in a study of blood T cells in healthy people across ages. TCRdb recomputed calls from the 5' RACE reads with MiXCR, one row per CDR3 protein. The table records 1.5 million or so distinct CDR3 sequences, approximately 39% of them present only once. Sequencing was performed on blood. The receptors stem from a woman under 30 in good health. CDR3s include the opening cysteine and the closing phenylalanine or tryptophan. Each record gives: V gene, D gene, J gene, clone size, CDR3 DNA, CDR3 protein. D genes are given only for firm matches. The size of a clone is reported for some rows only, either as once, few or many, or as a class for expanded clones.

TRBV20-1,NA,TRBJ2-1,NA,TGCAGTGCTAGAGATGGGGGGTACATCTATGAGCAGTTCTTC,CSARDGGYIYEQFF
TRBV24-1,NA,TRBJ1-5,NA,TGTGCCACCAGTGGGGCCAGGGGAGGTAGCAATCAGCCCCAGCATTTT,CATSGARGGSNQPQHF
TRBV6-6,NA,TRBJ2-2,NA,TGTGCCAGCAAAGGAGTGGGGGGGAACACCGGGGAGCTGTTTTTT,CASKGVGGNTGELFF
TRBV20-1,NA,TRBJ1-2,NA,TGCAGTGCTAGAGAAGGCTGGAGGGATGGCTACACCTTC,CSAREGWRDGYTF
TRBV20-1,TRBD1,TRBJ2-1,NA,TGCAGTGCTATTAGACAGGGTGGCTATGAGCAGTTCTTC,CSAIRQGGYEQFF
TRBV7-2,TRBD1,TRBJ1-2,NA,TGTGCCAGCAGCCCAGGGACAGCAAAAGTCTATGGCTACACCTTC,CASSPGTAKVYGYTF
TRBV12-3/TRBV12-4,NA,TRBJ1-2,few,TGTGCCAGCAGCTCCGACATAAACTATGGCTACACCTTC,CASSSDINYGYTF
TRBV30,NA,TRBJ1-2,NA,TGTGTCGGGTCCATTTCCTCAGGCTACACCTTC,CVGSISSGYTF
TRBV6-1,NA,TRBJ2-7,NA,TGTGCCAGCAGTGAACGGGTGGAGCCGAGCTCCTACGAGCAGTACTTC,CASSERVEPSSYEQYF
TRBV4-3,NA,TRBJ1-2,NA,TGCGCCAGCAGCCAAGATGACAGCAACCCCTATGGCTACACCTTC,CASSQDDSNPYGYTF
TRBV5-1,NA,TRBJ1-1,NA,TGCGCCAGCAGTAAGGGGGGGACCCTGAACACTGAAGCTTTCTTT,CASSKGGTLNTEAFF
TRBV14,NA,TRBJ2-1,few,TGTGCCAGCAGCCAAGCTCCCCGTGGCTCCTACAATGAGCAGTTCTTC,CASSQAPRGSYNEQFF
TRBV6-2/TRBV6-3,TRBD2,TRBJ2-1,NA,TGTGCCAGCAGCTATTACGTCTCTAGCGGGAGTTTATCGGAGACCCAGTTCTTC,CASSYYVSSGSLSETQFF
TRBV29-1,TRBD2,TRBJ2-1,few,TGCAGCGTTGAGGTAGCGGGCTCCTACAATGAGCAGTTCTTC,CSVEVAGSYNEQFF
TRBV7-2,NA,TRBJ1-1,NA,TGTGCCAGCAGAGGGGAATGGGGCACTGAAGCTTTCTTT,CASRGEWGTEAFF
TRBV9,NA,TRBJ2-2,few,TGTGCCAGCAGCAGTGGGATCGGGGAGCTGTTTTTT,CASSSGIGELFF
TRBV19,NA,TRBJ2-3,few,TGTGCCAGTAGTATTCGGCCAGAAAGGCACACGCAGTATTTT,CASSIRPERHTQYF
TRBV4-1,NA,TRBJ2-3,few,TGCGCCAGCAGCCTGGGTTCAGGGGGGTCTCTGAGCACAGATACGCAGTATTTT,CASSLGSGGSLSTDTQYF